A selection of T cell receptor beta chains follows, all from one sample in a study of blood T cell repertoires in COVID-19. The table came from immunoSEQ multiplex PCR; TCRdb's copy has only in-frame clones and leaves some out. This sample has some 200,000 clones, with 80% to 90% found just once. Sequencing was carried out using peripheral blood. The origin of the receptors is a woman aged 40 to 55 who had recovered from COVID-19. Both conserved end residues are trimmed from each CDR3. The order of the fields is D gene, V gene, CDR3 length, CDR3 protein. The D gene is left open where the match is weak.

d_call: TRBD1; v_call: TRBV27; cdr3_length: 19; cdr3_aa: ASSLSSSKRLTGGANTEAF
d_call: .; v_call: TRBV30; cdr3_length: 11; cdr3_aa: AGSGEKNTEAF
d_call: .; v_call: TRBV7-2; cdr3_length: 11; cdr3_aa: ASSLSRDQPQH
d_call: .; v_call: TRBV19; cdr3_length: 12; cdr3_aa: ASSAELGSYEQY
d_call: .; v_call: TRBV11-3; cdr3_length: 13; cdr3_aa: ASSSRQVSSYEQY
d_call: TRBD1; v_call: TRBV28; cdr3_length: 13; cdr3_aa: ASASTTGPLPTQY
d_call: .; v_call: TRBV6-2/TRBV6-3; cdr3_length: 11; cdr3_aa: ASSKGLNSPLH
d_call: .; v_call: TRBV24-1; cdr3_length: 11; cdr3_aa: ATSEGARDTQY
d_call: .; v_call: TRBV2; cdr3_length: 13; cdr3_aa: ASSEGALSSYEQY
d_call: TRBD1; v_call: TRBV4-2; cdr3_length: 15; cdr3_aa: ASSQAGPGQGGNTIY
d_call: .; v_call: TRBV5-6; cdr3_length: 13; cdr3_aa: ASSPGLTGNTEAF
d_call: TRBD2; v_call: TRBV19; cdr3_length: 15; cdr3_aa: ASKGLPSGGDSDTQY
d_call: .; v_call: TRBV2; cdr3_length: 13; cdr3_aa: ASSAASSYNSPLH
d_call: TRBD1; v_call: TRBV5-1; cdr3_length: 13; cdr3_aa: ASSFKDRGRNEQY
d_call: TRBD2; v_call: TRBV6-2/TRBV6-3; cdr3_length: 14; cdr3_aa: ASSYPPTSGVYEQF
d_call: .; v_call: TRBV28; cdr3_length: 11; cdr3_aa: ASSRPTPYEQY
d_call: .; v_call: TRBV7-2; cdr3_length: 14; cdr3_aa: ASSLSGVGRNEKLF
d_call: TRBD1; v_call: TRBV5-1; cdr3_length: 14; cdr3_aa: ASSPTGGTLQETQY
d_call: .; v_call: TRBV7-2; cdr3_length: 11; cdr3_aa: ASSLNRDFGYT
d_call: .; v_call: TRBV11-2; cdr3_length: 13; cdr3_aa: ASSPEGQTYQPQH
d_call: .; v_call: TRBV7-9; cdr3_length: 12; cdr3_aa: ASSLSGLIQPQH
d_call: TRBD1; v_call: TRBV6-6; cdr3_length: 13; cdr3_aa: ASSYADRGRNEQF
d_call: TRBD2; v_call: TRBV11-2; cdr3_length: 15; cdr3_aa: ASSVGLAGGSYDEQF
d_call: .; v_call: TRBV5-1; cdr3_length: 13; cdr3_aa: ASSLGQGGNTEAF
d_call: .; v_call: TRBV20-1; cdr3_length: 13; cdr3_aa: SASPNGGPTGELF
d_call: TRBD1; v_call: TRBV18; cdr3_length: 14; cdr3_aa: ASSPEPGTGSYGYT
d_call: TRBD1; v_call: TRBV3-1/TRBV3-2; cdr3_length: 13; cdr3_aa: ASSPRRQGQETQY
d_call: .; v_call: TRBV2; cdr3_length: 9; cdr3_aa: ASSSDRGQY
d_call: .; v_call: TRBV7-3; cdr3_length: 12; cdr3_aa: ASSITGTSNEQF
d_call: .; v_call: TRBV11-3; cdr3_length: 13; cdr3_aa: ASSFAGVNTGELF
d_call: TRBD2; v_call: TRBV14; cdr3_length: 14; cdr3_aa: ASSHLRGGLSDTQY
d_call: .; v_call: TRBV2; cdr3_length: 10; cdr3_aa: ASTRTAYEQY
d_call: TRBD1; v_call: TRBV5-1; cdr3_length: 14; cdr3_aa: ASRLSRDRAPGELF
d_call: .; v_call: TRBV5-1; cdr3_length: 17; cdr3_aa: ASSLAPGIQGRLNQPQH
d_call: TRBD2; v_call: TRBV11-1; cdr3_length: 12; cdr3_aa: ASRLAGAQATQY
d_call: .; v_call: TRBV6-5; cdr3_length: 13; cdr3_aa: ASSFSGGGYTEAF
d_call: .; v_call: TRBV5-1; cdr3_length: 13; cdr3_aa: ASSLRESTNEKLF
d_call: .; v_call: TRBV6-1; cdr3_length: 11; cdr3_aa: ASREIRSEKLF
d_call: TRBD1; v_call: TRBV29-1; cdr3_length: 12; cdr3_aa: SVDEGTENYGYT
d_call: .; v_call: TRBV5-1; cdr3_length: 13; cdr3_aa: ASRLTPGSSTEAF
d_call: .; v_call: TRBV11-2; cdr3_length: 13; cdr3_aa: ASSLAPVHTGELF
d_call: .; v_call: TRBV7-8; cdr3_length: 11; cdr3_aa: ASSWGQNTEAF
d_call: TRBD2; v_call: TRBV7-9; cdr3_length: 15; cdr3_aa: ASSFGTSGGSRHSQY
d_call: TRBD2; v_call: TRBV5-1; cdr3_length: 13; cdr3_aa: ASSYRDYTQETQY
d_call: TRBD1; v_call: TRBV4-3; cdr3_length: 11; cdr3_aa: ASSPSRGTLAF
d_call: .; v_call: TRBV4-3; cdr3_length: 16; cdr3_aa: ASSQDFGGTASYYGYT
d_call: .; v_call: TRBV19; cdr3_length: 14; cdr3_aa: ASSPLHGGSNQPQH
d_call: .; v_call: TRBV12-3/TRBV12-4; cdr3_length: 11; cdr3_aa: ASKIAGSETQY
d_call: TRBD2; v_call: TRBV19; cdr3_length: 14; cdr3_aa: ASSQGLAGGALGQY
d_call: .; v_call: TRBV5-6; cdr3_length: 11; cdr3_aa: ASSLGGRYGYT
d_call: TRBD1; v_call: TRBV7-9; cdr3_length: 17; cdr3_aa: ASSPGTGGGFSRDGKLF
d_call: TRBD1; v_call: TRBV28; cdr3_length: 12; cdr3_aa: ASSLTGQSYEQY
d_call: TRBD1; v_call: TRBV18; cdr3_length: 14; cdr3_aa: ASSPRGQSSGNTIY
d_call: TRBD1; v_call: TRBV2; cdr3_length: 13; cdr3_aa: ASSDQGASTDTQY
d_call: TRBD1; v_call: TRBV30; cdr3_length: 11; cdr3_aa: AWDRGKNTEAF
d_call: .; v_call: TRBV10-3; cdr3_length: 10; cdr3_aa: ASQGPSETQY
d_call: TRBD1; v_call: TRBV28; cdr3_length: 12; cdr3_aa: ASSHQGGPYGYT